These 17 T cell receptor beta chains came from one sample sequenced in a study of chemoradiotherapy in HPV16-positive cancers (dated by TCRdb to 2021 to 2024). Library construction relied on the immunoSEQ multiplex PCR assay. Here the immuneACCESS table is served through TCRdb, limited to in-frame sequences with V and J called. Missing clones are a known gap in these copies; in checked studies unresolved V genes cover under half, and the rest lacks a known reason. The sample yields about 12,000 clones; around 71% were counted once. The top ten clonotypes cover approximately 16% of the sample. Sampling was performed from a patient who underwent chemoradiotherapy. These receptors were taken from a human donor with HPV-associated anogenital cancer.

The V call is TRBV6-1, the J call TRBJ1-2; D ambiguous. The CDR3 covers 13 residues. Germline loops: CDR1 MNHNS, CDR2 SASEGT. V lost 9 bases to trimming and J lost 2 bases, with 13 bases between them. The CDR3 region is CARREAGNYGYTF. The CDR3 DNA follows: TGTGCCAGACGGGAGGCCGGAAACTATGGCTACACCTTC.

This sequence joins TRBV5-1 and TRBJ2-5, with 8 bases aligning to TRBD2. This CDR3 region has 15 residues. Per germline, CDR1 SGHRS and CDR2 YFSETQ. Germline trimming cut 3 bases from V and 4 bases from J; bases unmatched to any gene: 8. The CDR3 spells CASSSSMGLGETQYF. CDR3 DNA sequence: TGCGCCAGCAGCTCCTCTATGGGACTAGGAGAGACCCAGTACTTC.

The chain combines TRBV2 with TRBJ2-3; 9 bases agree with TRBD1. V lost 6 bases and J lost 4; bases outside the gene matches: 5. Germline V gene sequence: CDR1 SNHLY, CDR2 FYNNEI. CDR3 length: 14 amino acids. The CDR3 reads CASSDRGAPDTQYF. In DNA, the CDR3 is TGTGCCAGCAGCGACAGGGGGGCCCCAGATACGCAGTATTTT. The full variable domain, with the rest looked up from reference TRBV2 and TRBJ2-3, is EPEVTQTPSHQVTQMGQEVILRCVPISNHLYFYWYRQILGQKVEFLVSFYNNEISEKSEIFDDQFSVERPDGSNFTLKIRSTKLEDSAMYFCASSDRGAPDTQYFGPGTRLTVL.

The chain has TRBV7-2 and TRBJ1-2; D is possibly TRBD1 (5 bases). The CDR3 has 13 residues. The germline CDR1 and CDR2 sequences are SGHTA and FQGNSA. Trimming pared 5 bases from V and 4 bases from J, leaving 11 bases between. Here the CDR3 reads CASSLSGAYGYTF. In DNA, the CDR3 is TGTGCCAGCAGCCTTAGCGGGGCCTATGGCTACACCTTC.

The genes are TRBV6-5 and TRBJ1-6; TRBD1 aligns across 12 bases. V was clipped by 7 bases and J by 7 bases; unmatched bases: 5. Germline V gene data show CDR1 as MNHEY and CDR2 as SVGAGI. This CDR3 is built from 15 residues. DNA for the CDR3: TGTGCCAGCAAGGGACAGGGGGCCCGAAATTCACCCCTCCACTTT. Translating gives CASKGQGARNSPLHF.

The DNA of the CDR3 is TGTGCCAGCAGTGAAATAGAGGGCGGGGAGCTGTTTTTT. This codes for CASSEIEGGELFF. The V gene is TRBV6-1, the J gene TRBJ2-2; TRBD2 is a possible D gene (5 bases). Germline CDR1 is MNHNS and CDR2 is SASEGT. Trimming removed 2 bases at V and 7 bases at J, with 8 bases between. This CDR3 has 13 amino acids.

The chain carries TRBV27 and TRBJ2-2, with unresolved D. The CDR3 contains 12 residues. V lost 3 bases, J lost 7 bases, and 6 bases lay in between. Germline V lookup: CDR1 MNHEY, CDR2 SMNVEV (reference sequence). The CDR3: CASSLRSGELFF. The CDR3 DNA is TGTGCCAGCAGTTTGCGGAGCGGGGAGCTGTTTTTT.

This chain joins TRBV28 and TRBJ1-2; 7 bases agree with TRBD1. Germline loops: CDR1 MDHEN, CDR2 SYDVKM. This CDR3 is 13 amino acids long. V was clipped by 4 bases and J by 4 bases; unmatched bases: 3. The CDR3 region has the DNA TGTGCCAGCAGTTCTGGACAGGCCTATGGCTACACCTTC. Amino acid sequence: CASSSGQAYGYTF.

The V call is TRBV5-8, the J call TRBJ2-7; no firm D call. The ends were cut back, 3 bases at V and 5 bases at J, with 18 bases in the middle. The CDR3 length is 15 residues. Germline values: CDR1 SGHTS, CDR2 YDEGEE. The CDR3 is CASSYGRKQVHEQYF. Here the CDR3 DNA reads TGTGCCAGCAGCTACGGACGGAAGCAGGTCCACGAGCAGTACTTC.

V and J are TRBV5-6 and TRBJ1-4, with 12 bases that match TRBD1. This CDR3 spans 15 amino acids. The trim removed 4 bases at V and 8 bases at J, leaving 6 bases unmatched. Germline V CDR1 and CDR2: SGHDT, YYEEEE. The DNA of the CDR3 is TGTGCCAGCAGCATAGGGGACAGGGGGCTAGAAAAACTGTTTTTT. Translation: CASSIGDRGLEKLFF.

The CDR3 DNA follows: TGCAGCGTTGTCGTTCAATCTGGGGCCAACGTCCTGACTTTC. Its translation is CSVVVQSGANVLTF. This sequence joins TRBV29-1 and TRBJ2-6; D uncertain. CDR3 length: 14 amino acids. Trimming left V 4 bases short and J 1 base short, with 8 bases between. Germline values: CDR1 SQVTM, CDR2 ANQGSEA.

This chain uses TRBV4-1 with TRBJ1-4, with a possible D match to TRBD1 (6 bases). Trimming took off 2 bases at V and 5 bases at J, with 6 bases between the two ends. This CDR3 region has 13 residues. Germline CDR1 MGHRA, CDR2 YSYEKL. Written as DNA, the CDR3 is TGCGCCAGCAGCCAACAGGGGAATGAAAAACTGTTTTTT. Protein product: CASSQQGNEKLFF.

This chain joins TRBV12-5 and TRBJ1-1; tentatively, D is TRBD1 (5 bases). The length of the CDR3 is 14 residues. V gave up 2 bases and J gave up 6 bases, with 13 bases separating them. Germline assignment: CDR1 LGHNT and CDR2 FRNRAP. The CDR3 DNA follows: TGTGCTAGTGGTTTGAGCTCAGGGAAATCTGAAGCTTTCTTT. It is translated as CASGLSSGKSEAFF. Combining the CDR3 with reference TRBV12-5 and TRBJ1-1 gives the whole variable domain DARVTQTPRHKVTEMGQEVTMRCQPILGHNTVFWYRQTMMQGLELLAYFRNRAPLDDSGMPKDRFSAEMPDATLATLKIQPSEPRDSAVYFCASGLSSGKSEAFFGQGTRLTVV.

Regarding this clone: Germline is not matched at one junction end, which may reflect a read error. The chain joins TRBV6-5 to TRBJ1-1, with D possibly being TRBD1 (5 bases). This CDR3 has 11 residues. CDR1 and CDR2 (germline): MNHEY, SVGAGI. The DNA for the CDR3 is TGTGCCAGCAGTTCCGGGGGTGAAACTTTCTTT. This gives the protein CASSSGGETFF.

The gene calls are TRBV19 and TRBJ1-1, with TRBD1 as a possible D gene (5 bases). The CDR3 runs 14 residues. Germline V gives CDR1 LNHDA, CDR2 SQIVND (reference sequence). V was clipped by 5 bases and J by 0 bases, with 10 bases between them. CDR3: CASSFDSLNTEAFF. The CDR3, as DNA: TGTGCCAGTAGTTTCGACAGCTTGAACACTGAAGCTTTCTTT.

CDR3: CASSPTGVEAFF. CDR3 nucleotide sequence: TGTGCCAGCAGTCCAACAGGAGTCGAAGCTTTCTTT. The chain carries TRBV6-6 and TRBJ1-1, with D maybe TRBD1 (5 bases). The CDR3 sequence is 12 residues long. Germline V gives CDR1 MNHNY, CDR2 SVGAGI (reference sequence). V dropped 5 bases and J dropped 8 bases, with 12 bases sitting between them.

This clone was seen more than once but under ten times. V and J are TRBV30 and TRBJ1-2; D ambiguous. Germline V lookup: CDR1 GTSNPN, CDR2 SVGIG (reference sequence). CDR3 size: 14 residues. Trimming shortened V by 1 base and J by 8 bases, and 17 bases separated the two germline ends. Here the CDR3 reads CAWSDAMGIGGYTF. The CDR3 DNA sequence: TGTGCCTGGAGTGATGCGATGGGAATTGGCGGCTACACCTTC.